The T cell receptor (beta chain) under discussion was sequenced for a study of breast tumors, draining lymph nodes, adjacent tissues. Study-wide points: The lymph node origin of tumor T cells was framed as consistent with a hypothesis, not demonstrated. Luminal-like breast cancer showed significantly greater tumor-nontumor repertoire similarity than basal-like breast cancer did.

Trimming stripped 10 bases from V and 2 bases from J, with 16 bases between. This CDR3 has 13 amino acids. CDR1 and CDR2 from the germline V gene are SGDLS and YYNGEE. As for this clonotype: Its antigen remains unknown.

One entry per CDR3 protein results from TCRdb running MiXCR on the multiplex PCR reads. This sample has just under 65,000 distinct CDR3 sequences, with roughly 59% found just once. Sequences were obtained from breast tumor tissue. The rearrangement joins TRBV9 to TRBJ2-7; the D gene is possibly TRBD1 (5 bases). The TCR was taken from a female donor with breast cancer. Some clones in this sample may be carry-over from other donors' samples. CDR3 coding DNA: TGTGCCGGCCGAGACAGAGACCCCTACGAGCAGTACTTC. Protein sequence: CAGRDRDPYEQYF. The whole variable domain, remainder taken from reference TRBV9 and TRBJ2-7, is DSGVTQTPKHLITATGQRVTLRCSPRSGDLSVYWYQQSLDQGLQFLIQYYNGEERAKGNILERFSAQQFPDLHSELNLSSLELGDSALYFCAGRDRDPYEQYFGPGTRLTVT.